This is a list of T cell receptor beta chains from one sample in a study of control samples from healthy donors and cancer patients. Some clones are missing from TCRdb's copy, which holds only in-frame ones; the method was immunoSEQ multiplex PCR. The table lists roughly 41,000 clones, about 94% of them singletons. Sequencing input: blood. Source of these receptors: a man in his fifties or sixties in good health. The CDR3 runs from the conserved cysteine through the conserved F or W. The D gene is left open where the match is weak. Not all rows give a size; the values are once, few, many and, for expanded clones, a class.

V gene: TRBV5-1
clone size: .
D gene: .
J gene: TRBJ2-2
CDR3 DNA: TGCGCCAGCAGCTTTGACCTGTTCAAGACCGGGGAGCTGTTTTTT
CDR3 protein: CASSFDLFKTGELFF

V gene: TRBV9
clone size: .
D gene: TRBD1
J gene: TRBJ1-4
CDR3 DNA: TGTGCCAGCAGTCCCTTTCCGGGACAGGGCGGAGAAAAACTGTTTTTT
CDR3 protein: CASSPFPGQGGEKLFF

V gene: TRBV3-1/TRBV3-2
clone size: .
D gene: TRBD2
J gene: TRBJ2-3
CDR3 DNA: TGTGCCAGCAGCCAAGGGATAGCGGGATTCCGCGAAGATACGCAGTATTTT
CDR3 protein: CASSQGIAGFREDTQYF

V gene: TRBV5-1
clone size: .
D gene: TRBD2
J gene: TRBJ2-5
CDR3 DNA: TGCGCCAGCAGCTTGACTAGCGGGATCGGGACACTAGGAGAGACCCAGTACTTC
CDR3 protein: CASSLTSGIGTLGETQYF

V gene: TRBV30
clone size: .
D gene: TRBD1
J gene: TRBJ1-4
CDR3 DNA: TGTGCCTGGAGCTTGGGACAGGGAGCAACTAATGAAAAACTGTTTTTT
CDR3 protein: CAWSLGQGATNEKLFF

V gene: TRBV28
clone size: .
D gene: .
J gene: TRBJ1-1
CDR3 DNA: TGTGCCAGCAGTTTATGGGGGGCCGAGAACACTGAAGCTTTCTTT
CDR3 protein: CASSLWGAENTEAFF

V gene: TRBV9
clone size: once
D gene: TRBD2
J gene: TRBJ2-5
CDR3 DNA: TGTGCCAGCAGCAAGCGGGAGGGCCGTGAGACCCAGTACTTC
CDR3 protein: CASSKREGRETQYF

V gene: TRBV29-1
clone size: medium-sized
D gene: TRBD1
J gene: TRBJ1-2
CDR3 DNA: TGCAGCGTCAGACAGGGGGCTAACTATGGCTACACCTTC
CDR3 protein: CSVRQGANYGYTF

V gene: TRBV3-1/TRBV3-2
clone size: .
D gene: TRBD1
J gene: TRBJ1-2
CDR3 DNA: TGTGCCAGCAGCCAAGAACGTGCCAGGGGGCTTAGTGGCTACACCTTC
CDR3 protein: CASSQERARGLSGYTF

V gene: TRBV2
clone size: .
D gene: TRBD1
J gene: TRBJ1-2
CDR3 DNA: TGTGCCAGCACTACCGAACAGGGGAGAGGCTACACCTTC
CDR3 protein: CASTTEQGRGYTF

V gene: TRBV30
clone size: few
D gene: TRBD2
J gene: TRBJ2-2
CDR3 DNA: TGTGCCTGGAGTATGCCCCAATGGTCTAGCGGATCCGGCTTGGGCACCGGGGAGCTGTTTTTT
CDR3 protein: CAWSMPQWSSGSGLGTGELFF

V gene: TRBV23-1
clone size: .
D gene: TRBD1
J gene: TRBJ1-1
CDR3 DNA: TGCGCCAGCTCGCAATCCGACAGGGGAAGGGGGCACACTGAAGCTTTCTTT
CDR3 protein: CASSQSDRGRGHTEAFF

V gene: TRBV7-7
clone size: once
D gene: TRBD2
J gene: TRBJ2-5
CDR3 DNA: TGTGCTAGCAGCAAACGCGGGAGGGCCACGGAGACCCAGTACTTC
CDR3 protein: CASSKRGRATETQYF

V gene: TRBV6-1
clone size: .
D gene: .
J gene: TRBJ1-5
CDR3 DNA: TGTGCCAGCAGTGCCGGGCGGGGGGCGCGAAACAATCAGCCCCAGCATTTT
CDR3 protein: CASSAGRGARNNQPQHF

V gene: TRBV29-1
clone size: .
D gene: TRBD1
J gene: TRBJ2-2
CDR3 DNA: TGCAGCGTTACCCGACAGGGGGCGAACACCGGGGAGCTGTTTTTT
CDR3 protein: CSVTRQGANTGELFF

V gene: TRBV13
clone size: .
D gene: .
J gene: TRBJ1-5
CDR3 DNA: TGTGCCAGCAGCTTAGGAGGCGGGGGCAATCAGCCCCAGCATTTT
CDR3 protein: CASSLGGGGNQPQHF

V gene: TRBV28
clone size: .
D gene: .
J gene: TRBJ1-3
CDR3 DNA: TGTGCCAGCAGTTTCGGACAGAGAAACACCATATATTTT
CDR3 protein: CASSFGQRNTIYF

V gene: TRBV21-1
clone size: .
D gene: .
J gene: TRBJ1-5
CDR3 DNA: TGTGCCAGCAGCAACCCTTATTCTGTATGTCCCCAGCATTTT
CDR3 protein: CASSNPYSVCPQHF

V gene: TRBV24-1
clone size: few
D gene: TRBD2
J gene: TRBJ2-1
CDR3 DNA: TGTGCCACCAGTGAAACAGCTAGCGGAGACTACAATGAGCAGTTCTTC
CDR3 protein: CATSETASGDYNEQFF

V gene: TRBV6-4
clone size: once
D gene: TRBD2
J gene: TRBJ2-7
CDR3 DNA: TGTGCCAGCAGTGAGCAAGCGGGGGTGAGCGAGCAGTACTTC
CDR3 protein: CASSEQAGVSEQYF

V gene: TRBV11-2
clone size: .
D gene: .
J gene: TRBJ2-5
CDR3 DNA: TGTGCCAGCAGCGCCCAAGGGGAGACCCAGTACTTC
CDR3 protein: CASSAQGETQYF

V gene: TRBV2
clone size: .
D gene: .
J gene: TRBJ2-1
CDR3 DNA: TGTGCCAGCAGCCCCGCGAGGGCGAATGAGCAGTTCTTC
CDR3 protein: CASSPARANEQFF

V gene: TRBV6-6
clone size: .
D gene: TRBD2
J gene: TRBJ2-7
CDR3 DNA: TGTGCCAGCAGTGCCCCCGGGACTAGCGATTCCGTTTTC
CDR3 protein: CASSAPGTSDSVF

V gene: TRBV30
clone size: .
D gene: TRBD1
J gene: TRBJ2-7
CDR3 DNA: TGTGCCTGGAGTGTTAAGGACAGGGAGACCTTC
CDR3 protein: CAWSVKDRETF

V gene: TRBV10-3
clone size: .
D gene: .
J gene: TRBJ2-3
CDR3 DNA: TGTGCCATCAGTGAGACGGCGGGTACAGATACGCAGTATTTT
CDR3 protein: CAISETAGTDTQYF

V gene: TRBV21-1
clone size: .
D gene: .
J gene: TRBJ1-5
CDR3 DNA: TGTGCCAGCAGCAAAGTACCCATTAGCAATCAGCCCCAGCATTTT
CDR3 protein: CASSKVPISNQPQHF

V gene: TRBV11-2
clone size: .
D gene: .
J gene: TRBJ1-3
CDR3 DNA: TGTGCCAGCAGCTTAGCCCGCTTCTTGGAGGGAAACACCATATATTTT
CDR3 protein: CASSLARFLEGNTIYF

V gene: TRBV11-2
clone size: .
D gene: .
J gene: TRBJ2-7
CDR3 DNA: TGTGCCAGCAGCGATCCGCCTGGGGTATACGAGCAGTACTTC
CDR3 protein: CASSDPPGVYEQYF

V gene: TRBV7-9
clone size: .
D gene: .
J gene: TRBJ2-2
CDR3 DNA: TGTGCCAGCAGCGTGAAGTGGGACTTACTGAACACCGGGGAGCTGTTTTTT
CDR3 protein: CASSVKWDLLNTGELFF

V gene: TRBV28
clone size: .
D gene: .
J gene: TRBJ2-7
CDR3 DNA: TGTGCCAGCAGCGCCGGTTCCCCCCAGGGGTACGAGCAGTACTTC
CDR3 protein: CASSAGSPQGYEQYF

V gene: TRBV11-3
clone size: .
D gene: TRBD1
J gene: TRBJ2-1
CDR3 DNA: TGTGCCAGCAGCCCCGGACAGGCCGACCGATACAATGAGCAGTTCTTC
CDR3 protein: CASSPGQADRYNEQFF

V gene: TRBV7-9
clone size: .
D gene: TRBD1
J gene: TRBJ2-5
CDR3 DNA: TGTGCCAGCAGCTCTCGGACAGGGGGAGAGACCCAGTACTTC
CDR3 protein: CASSSRTGGETQYF

V gene: TRBV6-5
clone size: .
D gene: .
J gene: TRBJ1-2
CDR3 DNA: TGTGCCAGCAGTTCACCAGAGGGGCGCGTCCATGGCTACACCTTC
CDR3 protein: CASSSPEGRVHGYTF

V gene: TRBV28
clone size: .
D gene: .
J gene: TRBJ1-5
CDR3 DNA: TGTGCCAGCAGTTTACCTCATCAGCCCCAGCATTTT
CDR3 protein: CASSLPHQPQHF

V gene: TRBV12-5
clone size: .
D gene: .
J gene: TRBJ2-7
CDR3 DNA: TGTGCTAGTGGCTTGCCACGGGGGCGCACAGACTACGAGCAGTACTTC
CDR3 protein: CASGLPRGRTDYEQYF